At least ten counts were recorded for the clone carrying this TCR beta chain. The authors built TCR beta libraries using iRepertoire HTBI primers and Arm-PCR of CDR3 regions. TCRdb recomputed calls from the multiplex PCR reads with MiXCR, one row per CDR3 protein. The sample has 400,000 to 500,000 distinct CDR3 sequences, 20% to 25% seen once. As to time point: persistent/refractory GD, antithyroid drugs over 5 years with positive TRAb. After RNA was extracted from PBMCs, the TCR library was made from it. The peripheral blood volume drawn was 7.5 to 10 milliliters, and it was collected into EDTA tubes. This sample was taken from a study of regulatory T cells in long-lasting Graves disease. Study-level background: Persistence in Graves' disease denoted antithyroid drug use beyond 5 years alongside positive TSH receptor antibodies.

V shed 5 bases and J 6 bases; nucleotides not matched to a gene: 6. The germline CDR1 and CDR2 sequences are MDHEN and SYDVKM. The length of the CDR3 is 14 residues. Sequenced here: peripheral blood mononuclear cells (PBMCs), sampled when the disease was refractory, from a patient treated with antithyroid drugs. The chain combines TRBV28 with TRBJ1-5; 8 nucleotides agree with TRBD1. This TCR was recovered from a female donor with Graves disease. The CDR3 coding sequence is TGTGCCAGCAGTCCTCGGACAGGGATTCAGCCCCAGCATTTT. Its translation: CASSPRTGIQPQHF.